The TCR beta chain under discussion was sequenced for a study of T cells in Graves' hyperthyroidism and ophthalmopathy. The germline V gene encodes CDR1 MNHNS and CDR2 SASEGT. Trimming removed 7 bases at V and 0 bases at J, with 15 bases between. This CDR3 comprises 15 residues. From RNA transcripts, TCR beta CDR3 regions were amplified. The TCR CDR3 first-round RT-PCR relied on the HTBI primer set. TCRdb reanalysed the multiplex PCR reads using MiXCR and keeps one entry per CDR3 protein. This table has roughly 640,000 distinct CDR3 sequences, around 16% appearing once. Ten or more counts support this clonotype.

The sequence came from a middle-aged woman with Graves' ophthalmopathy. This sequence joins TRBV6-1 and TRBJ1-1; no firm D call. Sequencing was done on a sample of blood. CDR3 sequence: CASKFITTMNTEAFF. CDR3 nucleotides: TGTGCCAGCAAGTTTATCACGACCATGAACACTGAAGCTTTCTTT.